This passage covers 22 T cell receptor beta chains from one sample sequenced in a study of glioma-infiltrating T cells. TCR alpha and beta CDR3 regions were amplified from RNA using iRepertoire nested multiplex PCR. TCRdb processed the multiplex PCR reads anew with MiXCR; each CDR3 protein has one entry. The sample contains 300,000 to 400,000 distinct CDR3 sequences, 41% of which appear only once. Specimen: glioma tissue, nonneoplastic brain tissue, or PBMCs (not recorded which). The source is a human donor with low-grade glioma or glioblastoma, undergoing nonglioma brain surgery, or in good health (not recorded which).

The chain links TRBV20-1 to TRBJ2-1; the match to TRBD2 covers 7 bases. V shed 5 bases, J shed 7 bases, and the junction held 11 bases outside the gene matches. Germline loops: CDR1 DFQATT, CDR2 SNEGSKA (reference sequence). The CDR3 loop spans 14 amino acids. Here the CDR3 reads CSAPQTSRRNEQFF. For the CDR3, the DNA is TGCAGTGCTCCACAGACTAGCCGGAGGAATGAGCAGTTCTTC.

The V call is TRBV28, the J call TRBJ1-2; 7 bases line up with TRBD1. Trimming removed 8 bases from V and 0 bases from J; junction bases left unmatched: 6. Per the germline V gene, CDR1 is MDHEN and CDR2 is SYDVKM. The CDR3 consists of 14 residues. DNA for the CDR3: TGTGCCAGCGGTTACAGGGGACCTAACTATGGCTACACCTTC. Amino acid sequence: CASGYRGPNYGYTF.

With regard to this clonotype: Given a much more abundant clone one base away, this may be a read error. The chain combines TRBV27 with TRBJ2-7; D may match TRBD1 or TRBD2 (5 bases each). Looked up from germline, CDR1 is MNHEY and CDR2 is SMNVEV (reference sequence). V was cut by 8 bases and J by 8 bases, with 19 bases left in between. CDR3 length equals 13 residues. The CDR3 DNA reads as TGTGCCAGCGGTTGGGGGATTCCCTATCAGCAGTACTTC. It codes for CASGWGIPYQQYF.

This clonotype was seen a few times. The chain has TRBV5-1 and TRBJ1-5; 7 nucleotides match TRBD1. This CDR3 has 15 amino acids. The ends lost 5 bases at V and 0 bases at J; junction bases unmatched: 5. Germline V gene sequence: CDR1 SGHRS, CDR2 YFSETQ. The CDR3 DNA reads TGCGCCAGCAGATTTGGGACAGATAGCAATCAGCCCCAGCATTTT. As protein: CASRFGTDSNQPQHF.

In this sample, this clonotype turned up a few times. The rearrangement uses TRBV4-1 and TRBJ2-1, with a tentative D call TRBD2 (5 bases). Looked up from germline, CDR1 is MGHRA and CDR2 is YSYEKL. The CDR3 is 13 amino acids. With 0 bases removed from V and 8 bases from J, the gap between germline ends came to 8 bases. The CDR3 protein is CASSQDTGDEQFF. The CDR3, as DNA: TGCGCCAGCAGCCAAGATACCGGGGATGAGCAGTTCTTC.

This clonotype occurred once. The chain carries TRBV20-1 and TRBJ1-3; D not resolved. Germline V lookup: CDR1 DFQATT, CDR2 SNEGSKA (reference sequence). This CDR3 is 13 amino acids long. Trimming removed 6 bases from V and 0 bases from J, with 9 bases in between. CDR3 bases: TGCAGTGCAATCAGAGGCTCTGGAAACACCATATATTTT. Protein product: CSAIRGSGNTIYF.

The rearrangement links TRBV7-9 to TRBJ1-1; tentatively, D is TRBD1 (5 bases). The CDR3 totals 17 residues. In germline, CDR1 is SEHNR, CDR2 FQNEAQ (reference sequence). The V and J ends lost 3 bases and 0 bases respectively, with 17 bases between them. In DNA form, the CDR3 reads TGTGCCAGCAGCTTGAGGAGATTGGGACGGGTGAACACTGAAGCTTTCTTT. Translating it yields CASSLRRLGRVNTEAFF.

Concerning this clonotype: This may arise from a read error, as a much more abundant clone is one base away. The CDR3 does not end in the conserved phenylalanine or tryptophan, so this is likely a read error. The DNA for the CDR3 is TGCGCCAGCAGCTATACCGGGACGAGAGATGGCTACACCCTC. Residues: CASSYTGTRDGYTL. The J gene is TRBJ1-2, the V gene TRBV4-1; D is perhaps TRBD1 (5 bases). CDR3 length: 14 residues. Germline V gene lookup returns CDR1 MGHRA and CDR2 YSYEKL. V was shortened by 5 bases and J by 6 bases, with 16 bases between the two germline ends.

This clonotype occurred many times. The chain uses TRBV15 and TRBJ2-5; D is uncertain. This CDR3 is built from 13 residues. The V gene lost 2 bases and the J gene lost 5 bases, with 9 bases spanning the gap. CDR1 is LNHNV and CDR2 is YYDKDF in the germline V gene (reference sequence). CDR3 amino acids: CATSRSQLETQYF. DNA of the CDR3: TGTGCCACCAGCAGATCCCAGCTGGAGACCCAGTACTTC.

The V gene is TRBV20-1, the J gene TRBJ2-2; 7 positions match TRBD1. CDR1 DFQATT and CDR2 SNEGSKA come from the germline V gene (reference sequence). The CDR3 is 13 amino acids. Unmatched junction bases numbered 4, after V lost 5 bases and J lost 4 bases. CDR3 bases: TGCAGTGCTCGGGCAGGGGGCACCGGGGAGCTGTTTTTT. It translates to CSARAGGTGELFF.

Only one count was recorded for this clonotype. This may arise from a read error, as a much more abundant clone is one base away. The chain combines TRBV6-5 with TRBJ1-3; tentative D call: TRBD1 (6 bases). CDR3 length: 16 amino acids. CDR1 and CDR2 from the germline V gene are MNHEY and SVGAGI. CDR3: CASSRSGTLSGNTVYF. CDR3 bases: TGTGCCAGCAGTCGAAGCGGGACACTCTCTGGAAACACCGTATATTTT.

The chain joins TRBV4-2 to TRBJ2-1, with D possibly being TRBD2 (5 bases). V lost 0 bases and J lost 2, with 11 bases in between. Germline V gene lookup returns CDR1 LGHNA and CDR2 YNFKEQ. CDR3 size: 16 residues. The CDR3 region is CASSQESGPTYNEQFF. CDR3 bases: TGTGCCAGCAGCCAAGAGAGCGGCCCAACCTACAATGAGCAGTTCTTC.

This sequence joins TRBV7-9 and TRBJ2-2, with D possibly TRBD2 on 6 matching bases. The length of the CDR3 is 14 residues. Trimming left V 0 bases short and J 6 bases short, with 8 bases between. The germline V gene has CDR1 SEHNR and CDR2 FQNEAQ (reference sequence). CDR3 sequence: CASSLAGGSGELFF. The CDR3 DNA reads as TGTGCCAGCAGCTTAGCGGGAGGTTCCGGGGAGCTGTTTTTT.

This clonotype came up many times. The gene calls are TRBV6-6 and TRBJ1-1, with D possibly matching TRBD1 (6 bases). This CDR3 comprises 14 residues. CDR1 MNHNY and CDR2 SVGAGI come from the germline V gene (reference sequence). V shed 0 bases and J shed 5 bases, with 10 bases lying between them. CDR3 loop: CASSYSGRGTEAFF. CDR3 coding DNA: TGTGCCAGCAGTTACTCAGGTAGGGGGACTGAAGCTTTCTTT.

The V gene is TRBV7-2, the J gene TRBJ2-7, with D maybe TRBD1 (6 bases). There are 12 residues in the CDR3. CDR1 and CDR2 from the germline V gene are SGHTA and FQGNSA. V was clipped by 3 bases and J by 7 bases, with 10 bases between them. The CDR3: CASSFGQGEQYF. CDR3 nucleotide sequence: TGTGCCAGCAGCTTTGGCCAGGGGGAGCAGTACTTC.

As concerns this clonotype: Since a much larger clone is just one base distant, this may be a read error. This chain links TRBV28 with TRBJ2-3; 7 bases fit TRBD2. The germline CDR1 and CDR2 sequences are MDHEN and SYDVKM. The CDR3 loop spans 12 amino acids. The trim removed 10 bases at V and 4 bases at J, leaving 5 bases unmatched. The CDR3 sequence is CATEGRADTQYF. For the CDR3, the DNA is TGTGCCACCGAGGGGAGGGCAGATACGCAGTATTTT.

CDR3 protein: CATSRDGRDYEQYF. CDR3 nucleotide sequence: TGTGCCACCAGCAGAGACGGGAGAGATTACGAGCAGTACTTC. The chain couples TRBV15 to TRBJ2-7; a possible D gene is TRBD2 (6 bases). In germline, CDR1 is LNHNV, CDR2 YYDKDF (reference sequence). The CDR3 loop spans 14 amino acids. The V and J ends lost 0 bases and 4 bases respectively, with 10 bases between them.

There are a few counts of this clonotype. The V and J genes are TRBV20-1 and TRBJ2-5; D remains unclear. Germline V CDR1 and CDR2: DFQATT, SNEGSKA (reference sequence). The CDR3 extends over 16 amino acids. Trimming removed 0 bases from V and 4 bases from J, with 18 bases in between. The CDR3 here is CSARDRPYSYGETQYF. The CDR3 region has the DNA TGCAGTGCTAGAGACAGACCCTACTCGTATGGAGAGACCCAGTACTTC.

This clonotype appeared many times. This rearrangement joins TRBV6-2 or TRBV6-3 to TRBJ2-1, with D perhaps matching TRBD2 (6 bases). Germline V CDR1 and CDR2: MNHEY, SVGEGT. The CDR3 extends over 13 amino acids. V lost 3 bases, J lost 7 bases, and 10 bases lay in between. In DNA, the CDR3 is TGTGCCAGCAGTTATAGCGCGGGGAATGAGCAGTTCTTC. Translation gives CASSYSAGNEQFF.

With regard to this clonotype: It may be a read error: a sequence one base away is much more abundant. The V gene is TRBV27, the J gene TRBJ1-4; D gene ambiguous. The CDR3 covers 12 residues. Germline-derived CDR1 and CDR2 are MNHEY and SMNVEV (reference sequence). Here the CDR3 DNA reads TGTGCCAGCAATTTAATTGGTGAAAAACTGTTTTTT. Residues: CASNLIGEKLFF.

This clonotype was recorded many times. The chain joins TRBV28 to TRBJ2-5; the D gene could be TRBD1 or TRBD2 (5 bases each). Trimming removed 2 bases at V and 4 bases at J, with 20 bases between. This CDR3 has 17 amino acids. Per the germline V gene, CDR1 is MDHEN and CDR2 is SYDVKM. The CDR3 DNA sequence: TGTGCCAGCAGTTTACCCTCCCTCAGGGTAGGGAGAGAGACCCAGTACTTC. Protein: CASSLPSLRVGRETQYF.

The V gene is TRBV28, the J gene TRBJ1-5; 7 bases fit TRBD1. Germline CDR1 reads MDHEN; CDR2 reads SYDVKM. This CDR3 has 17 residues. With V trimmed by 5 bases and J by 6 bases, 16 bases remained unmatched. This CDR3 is CASSPRRDSLRGQPQHF. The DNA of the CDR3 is TGTGCCAGCAGTCCCCGACGGGACAGCCTAAGGGGTCAGCCCCAGCATTTT.